The entry below gives a single T cell receptor (beta chain) sequence along with its context. The target antigen is unknown. The time point: patch test 3, about 24 weeks after DPC sensitization. As for treatment: therapeutic diphenylcyclopropenone sensitization with weekly scalp DPC. The authors extracted total RNA from unfractionated whole blood. The sample belongs to a study of human T cells and chemical hapten exposure. On the study more broadly: DPC 0.01% went on the upper back by patch test, with reading at 6 days. The study's findings and limits: Controls had significantly fewer large CDR3 similarity clusters than were formed by expanded TCRs.

The V and J ends lost 6 bases and 7 bases respectively, with 19 bases between them. This CDR3 region has 14 residues. From germline, CDR1 is SQVTM and CDR2 ANQGSEA. During construction of the library, unique molecular identifiers were attached to individual cDNA molecules for quantitative, reproducible TCR counting. From the RACE reads, TCRdb called clonotypes with MiXCR, one entry per CDR3 protein. The sample lists over 30,000 distinct CDR3 sequences; more than 8% were seen once. V usage is TRBV29-1 and J usage is TRBJ2-1; maybe TRBD2 (5 bases). The TCR sequence derives from a man aged 50 to 60 with alopecia areata. Some clones in this sample may be carry-over from other donors' samples. Specimen: whole blood, collected in connection with sensitization to the hapten diphenylcyclopropenone (DPC). The CDR3 loop is CSVGVILLGNEQFF. For the CDR3, the DNA is TGCAGCGTCGGGGTCATACTATTGGGTAATGAGCAGTTCTTC.